There are a few counts of the clone carrying this T cell receptor (delta chain). Its antigen is unknown. These data originate in a study of Vδ1+ human thymocytes. The study, taken as a whole, reports: Highly polyclonal TRG and TRD repertoires with Gaussian CDR3 length distributions appeared in thymus. Despite high sort purity, roughly 20% of thymic T cell receptor delta sequences were Vdelta2.

RNA was extracted from the cells and then reverse transcribed. CDR3 amplicons came from multiplex PCR with pooled V-gene forward and constant-region reverse primers. TCRdb reanalysed the multiplex PCR reads via CATT. This table has about 58,000 delta-chain clones, more than 12% appearing once. CDR3 length: 14 amino acids. V was trimmed by 5 bases and J by 3 bases, leaving 13 bases between them. CDR1 TSWWSYY and CDR2 QGS come from the germline V gene. The rearrangement uses TRDV1 and TRDJ1; D might be TRDD3 (6 bases). The origin of this receptor is a girl under three years old who had congenital heart surgery. The sequencing sample was made of Vdelta1+ gamma-delta thymocytes from the thymus. Subset of the sample: FACS-sorted CD3+ TCRalphabeta- TCRVdelta1+ TCRVdelta2- thymocytes. CDR3 nucleotides: TGTGCTCTTGGGTCCCCCTGGGGCGCCGATAAACTCATCTTT. Translated: CALGSPWGADKLIF.